This record looks at one TCR beta chain sequence and its context. These data come from a study of blood T cell repertoires in COVID-19. Original processing notes: Estimation of nucleated cell counts was performed using reference gene primer amplification. Some clones are missing from TCRdb's copy, which holds only in-frame ones; the method was immunoSEQ multiplex PCR. That table gives V, J and clone size, and the DNA gave D and trimming. The sample gives 200,000 to 250,000 clones, over 75% of which show up once; approximately 9.6% is in the top ten. Looked up from germline, CDR1 is SGDLS and CDR2 is YYNGEE. This CDR3 region has 14 residues. The V gene lost 4 bases and the J gene lost 4 bases, with 14 bases spanning the gap.

This receptor was taken from a woman aged 50 to 60 with acute COVID-19. Sequenced sample: PBMCs or T cells enriched from blood (not recorded which). The chain uses TRBV9 and TRBJ1-1; the D gene is possibly TRBD1 (6 bases). The CDR3 DNA reads as TGTGCCAGCAGCTTCTCAGGGGTAAGCACTGAAGCTTTCTTT. Translating it yields CASSFSGVSTEAFF.